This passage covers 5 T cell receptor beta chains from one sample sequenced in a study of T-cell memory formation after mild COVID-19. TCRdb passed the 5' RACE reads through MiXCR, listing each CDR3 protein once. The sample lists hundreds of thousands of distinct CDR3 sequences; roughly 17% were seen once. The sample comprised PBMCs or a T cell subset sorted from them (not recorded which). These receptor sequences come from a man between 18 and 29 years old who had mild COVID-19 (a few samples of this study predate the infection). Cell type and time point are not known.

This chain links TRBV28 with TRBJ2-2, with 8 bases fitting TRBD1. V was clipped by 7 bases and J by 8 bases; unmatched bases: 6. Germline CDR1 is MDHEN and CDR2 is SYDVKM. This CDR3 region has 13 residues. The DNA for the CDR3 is TGTGCCAGCATGAGGACAGGGAAGGGGGAGCTGTTTTTT. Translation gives CASMRTGKGELFF.

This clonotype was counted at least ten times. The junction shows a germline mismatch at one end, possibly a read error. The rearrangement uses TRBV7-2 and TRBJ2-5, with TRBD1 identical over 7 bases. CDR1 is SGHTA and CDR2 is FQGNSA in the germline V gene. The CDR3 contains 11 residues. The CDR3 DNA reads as TGTGCCAGCAGCTGGAAGGACAGGCCCATCTTC. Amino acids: CASSWKDRPIF.

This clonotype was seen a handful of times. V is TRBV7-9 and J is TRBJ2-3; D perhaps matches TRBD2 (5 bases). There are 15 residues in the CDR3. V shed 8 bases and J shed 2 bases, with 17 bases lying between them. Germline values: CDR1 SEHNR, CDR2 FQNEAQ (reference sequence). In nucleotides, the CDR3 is TGTGCCAGCCAGACGACTACGCGGTACACAGATACGCAGTATTTT. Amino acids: CASQTTTRYTDTQYF.

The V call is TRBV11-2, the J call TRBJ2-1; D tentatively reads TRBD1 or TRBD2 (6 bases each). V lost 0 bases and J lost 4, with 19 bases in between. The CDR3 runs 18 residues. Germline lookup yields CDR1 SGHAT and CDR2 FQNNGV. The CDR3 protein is CASSLDRVGGHLYNEQFF. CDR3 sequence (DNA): TGTGCCAGCAGCTTAGATAGGGTGGGGGGACACCTTTACAATGAGCAGTTCTTC.

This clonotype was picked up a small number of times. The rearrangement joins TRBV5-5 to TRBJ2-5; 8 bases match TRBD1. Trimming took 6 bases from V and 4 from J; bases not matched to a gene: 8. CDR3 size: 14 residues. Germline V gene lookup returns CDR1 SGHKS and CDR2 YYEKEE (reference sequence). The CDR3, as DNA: TGTGCCAGCACCAGGGCAGGGGGCGGAGAGACCCAGTACTTC. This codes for CASTRAGGGETQYF. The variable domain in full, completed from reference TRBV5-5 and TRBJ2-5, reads DAGVTQSPTHLIKTRGQQVTLRCSPISGHKSVSWYQQVLGQGPQFIFQYYEKEERGRGNFPDRFSARQFPNYSSELNVNALLLGDSALYLCASTRAGGGETQYFGPGTRLLVL.